This T cell receptor beta chain was obtained from a study of T cells after yellow fever vaccination. Via MiXCR, TCRdb re-called the 5' RACE reads, giving one row per CDR3 protein. The table includes some 150,000 distinct CDR3 sequences, approximately 10% detected once. In germline, CDR1 is ENHRY, CDR2 SYGVKD. This CDR3 has 13 residues. The V and J ends lost 11 bases and 0 bases respectively, with 14 bases between them. The chain joins TRBV10-3 to TRBJ2-7, with a possible D match to TRBD1 (6 bases). The sequence derives from a man younger than 35 who received the YFV17D yellow fever vaccine. The specimen comprised CD8+ T cells sorted from PBMCs, sampled 15 days after the yellow fever booster vaccination. The CDR3 region has the DNA TGTGCCTTCCAAACAGGGTCCTCCTACGAGCAGTACGTC. Encoded protein: CAFQTGSSYEQYV.